The clone carrying this T cell receptor (beta chain) was picked up a small number of times. Its antigen is not identified. The sample originates from a study of post-analysis software for immune sequencing data. At the level of the study: The cohort encompassed relapsing-remitting, secondary progressive and progressive-relapsing multiple sclerosis disease courses. Study-level results: Several TRBV segments (TRBV5-6, TRBV5-1 and TRBV20-1 among them) occurred more frequently in patients than in controls. The authors found that F measure strongly co-clustered same-batch samples. Significantly decreased normalized Chao1 diversity was recorded for multiple sclerosis patients relative to controls.

Germline CDR1 is LGHDT and CDR2 is YNNKEL (reference sequence). This CDR3 is 16 amino acids long. J lost 5 bases, V lost 4 bases, and 6 bases had no gene match. Libraries were made from TCR beta cDNA, and they carried unique molecular identifiers. TCRdb re-called the PCR reads with MiXCR, one entry per CDR3 protein. The sample shows approximately 260,000 distinct CDR3 sequences, 30% to 45% of them seen only once. The chain has TRBV3-1 and TRBJ2-2, with TRBD1 matching over 11 bases. This receptor was obtained from a girl aged 10 to 17 with multiple sclerosis. The sample taken for sequencing was blood. The CDR3 protein is CASSPGTGGRTGELFF. The CDR3 region has the DNA TGTGCCAGCAGCCCAGGGACAGGGGGAAGAACCGGGGAGCTGTTTTTT.